One T cell receptor beta chain is described in this entry. This entry is derived from a study of T cells in localized non-small cell lung cancer. Libraries were prepared by immunoSEQ multiplex PCR; TCRdb keeps only in-frame clonotypes and omits some of them. This table has 130,000 or so clones, around 89% appearing once. CDR1 and CDR2 from the germline V gene are SGDLS and YYNGEE. The CDR3 sequence is 10 residues long. V dropped 7 bases and J dropped 9; count of bases not matched to a gene: 1. This rearrangement joins TRBV9 to TRBJ2-1, with 7 bases that match TRBD1. The source is a female donor aged 60 or older with stage I lung adenocarcinoma. This specimen consisted of peripheral blood, obtained before any cancer treatment. The CDR3: CASGTVEQFF. CDR3 nucleotides: TGTGCCAGCGGGACAGTTGAGCAGTTCTTC. The full variable domain, in which reference TRBV9 and TRBJ2-1 provide the parts outside the CDR3, is DSGVTQTPKHLITATGQRVTLRCSPRSGDLSVYWYQQSLDQGLQFLIQYYNGEERAKGNILERFSAQQFPDLHSELNLSSLELGDSALYFCASGTVEQFFGPGTRLTVL.